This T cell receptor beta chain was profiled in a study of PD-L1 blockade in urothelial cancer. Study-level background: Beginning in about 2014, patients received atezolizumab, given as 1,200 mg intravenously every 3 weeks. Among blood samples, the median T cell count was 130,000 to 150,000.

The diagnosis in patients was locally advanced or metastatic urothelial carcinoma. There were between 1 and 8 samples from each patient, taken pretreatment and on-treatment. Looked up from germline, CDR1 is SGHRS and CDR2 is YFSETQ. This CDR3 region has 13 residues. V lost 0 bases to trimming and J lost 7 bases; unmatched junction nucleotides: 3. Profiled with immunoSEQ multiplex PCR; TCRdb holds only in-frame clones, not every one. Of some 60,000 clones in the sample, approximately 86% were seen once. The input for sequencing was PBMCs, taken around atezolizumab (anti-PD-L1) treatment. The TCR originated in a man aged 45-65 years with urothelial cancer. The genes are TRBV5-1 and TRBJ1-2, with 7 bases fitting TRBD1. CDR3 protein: CASSLGQGRGYTF. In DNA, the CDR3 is TGCGCCAGCAGCTTGGGACAGGGTCGTGGCTACACCTTC.